These T cell receptor beta chains were read from a single sample in a study of graft-versus-host responses after intestinal transplantation. No antigen has been identified for these receptors. Clones were sequenced by immunoSEQ multiplex PCR, and TCRdb holds only the in-frame ones, with some missing. The data contain tens of thousands of clones, about 93% of them singletons. The sequencing here drew on unstimulated CD8+ T cells sorted from spleen or lymph node cells, taken before intestinal transplant. These receptors were obtained from a human donor who received an intestinal transplant. Each CDR3 is given with its conserved first and last residue. D genes are given only for firm matches. A row's size may be missing; if present it is once, few, many or a size class.

j_call | clone_size | d_call | v_call | cdr3_nt | cdr3_aa
TRBJ2-7 | - | - | TRBV5-1 | TGCGCCAGCAGCTTGGCCGGAGGCCCCCACGAGCAGTACTTC | CASSLAGGPHEQYF
TRBJ2-7 | - | TRBD2 | TRBV7-2 | TGTGCCAGCAGCTCCGGACTAGCGGACGAGCAGTACTTC | CASSSGLADEQYF
TRBJ1-4 | - | - | TRBV14 | TGTGCCAGCAGCCAAGATCAGGACAGCCTGAAACTGTTTTTT | CASSQDQDSLKLFF
TRBJ2-5 | - | TRBD2 | TRBV4-1 | TGCGCCAGCAGCCAAGCGCGGGGGGGGACCCAGTACTTC | CASSQARGGTQYF
TRBJ1-1 | - | - | TRBV23-1 | TGCGCCAGCAGTCAATCTAGAGGTGAGGTGAACACTGAAGCTTTCTTT | CASSQSRGEVNTEAFF
TRBJ2-3 | - | - | TRBV27 | TGTGCCAGCAGTAATAGAGTAGGCACAGATACGCAGTATTTT | CASSNRVGTDTQYF
TRBJ2-7 | - | TRBD2 | TRBV10-3 | TGTGCCATCAGTGATCGGCGGGGGGTTTCCTACGAGCAGTACTTC | CAISDRRGVSYEQYF
TRBJ2-5 | once | TRBD1 | TRBV10-3 | TGTGCCATCAGTGAGCCGGGACAGGGTACGGGACCCCAAGAGACCCAGTACTTC | CAISEPGQGTGPQETQYF
TRBJ1-2 | - | - | TRBV5-1 | TGCGCCAGCAGCTCGGTGCCCATCAGGGGTATTATCTCTGGCTACACCTTC | CASSSVPIRGIISGYTF
TRBJ2-7 | - | TRBD1 | TRBV6-5 | TGTGCCAGCAGTTTCCCCGGGACAGGGGAGGTCGAGCAGTACTTC | CASSFPGTGEVEQYF
TRBJ1-1 | - | - | TRBV29-1 | TGCAGCGCCTCTCGGGACACCGAAGCTTTCTTT | CSASRDTEAFF
TRBJ2-3 | - | TRBD2 | TRBV19 | TGTGCCAGTAGTATGAGACTAGCGGGGGGTCGTAGCACAGATACGCAGTATTTT | CASSMRLAGGRSTDTQYF
TRBJ2-3 | - | - | TRBV4-3 | TGCGCCAGCAGCCAAGACGAGCGGAGGACAGATACGCAGTATTTT | CASSQDERRTDTQYF
TRBJ2-7 | - | TRBD1 | TRBV4-3 | TGCGCCAGCAGCCAAGAATTAGCACCGAGAGGGGGCCTGGCTGGCTACGAGCAGTACTTC | CASSQELAPRGGLAGYEQYF
TRBJ1-6 | - | TRBD1 | TRBV27 | TGTGCCAGCAGCGGGACAGGTTATAATTCACCCCTCCACTTT | CASSGTGYNSPLHF
TRBJ2-3 | - | - | TRBV5-4 | TGTGCCAGCAGCTTGGCTGGGGGCGGCACAGATACGCAGTATTTT | CASSLAGGGTDTQYF
TRBJ2-2 | - | - | TRBV4-3 | TGCGCCAGCAGCCAAGGGGTCGGAGGGTATCAGGTCGGGGAGCTGTTTTTT | CASSQGVGGYQVGELFF
TRBJ1-5 | - | - | TRBV19 | TGTGCCAGTAGTATAGTGCAGGGTGATAGCAATCAGCCCCAGCATTTT | CASSIVQGDSNQPQHF
TRBJ2-3 | - | - | TRBV15 | TGTGCCACCAGCAGAGATACGGGCACAGATACGCAGTATTTT | CATSRDTGTDTQYF
TRBJ2-7 | - | TRBD2 | TRBV19 | TGTGCCAGCAGTACGCGGGGGAGAGACTACGAGCAGTACTTC | CASSTRGRDYEQYF
TRBJ2-1 | - | - | TRBV6-5 | TGTGCCAGCAGCCCCCCAGGATACTACAATGAGCAGTTCTTC | CASSPPGYYNEQFF
TRBJ2-3 | - | TRBD2 | TRBV4-3 | TGCGCCAGCAGCCGAGGGACTAGCGGGGGGGCGAGCACAGATACGCAGTATTTT | CASSRGTSGGASTDTQYF
TRBJ2-1 | few | TRBD2 | TRBV4-3 | TGCGCCAGCAGCCAAGTTATACAGCGGGGGGCCCAGGGGAATGAGCAGTTCTTC | CASSQVIQRGAQGNEQFF
TRBJ2-5 | - | - | TRBV5-1 | TGCGCCAGCTCCCGGGTGGAGGGACACCAAGAGACCCAGTACTTC | CASSRVEGHQETQYF
TRBJ1-1 | - | - | TRBV4-3 | TGCGCCAGCAGCCAAGACAGGGGACGTACTGAAGCTTTCTTT | CASSQDRGRTEAFF
TRBJ2-7 | - | TRBD1 | TRBV13 | TGTGCCAGCAGGTTTGGGGGGACAGGGGAGGACGAGCAGTACTTC | CASRFGGTGEDEQYF
TRBJ2-7 | - | - | TRBV4-1 | TGCGCCAGCAGCCAAGATTCGTCCGGCTACGAGCAGTACTTC | CASSQDSSGYEQYF